The entry below gives a single TCR beta chain sequence along with its context. The data originate from a study of spatial heterogeneity in lung cancer. The time point: sample taken at primary tumor resection. Unsorted whole RNA of tumor, nontumor lung or frozen PBMC was sequenced. V lost 4 bases, J lost 2 bases, and 8 bases lay in between. This CDR3 region has 13 residues. Germline CDR1 and CDR2: SGHRS and YFSETQ. One entry per CDR3 protein, called by TCRdb with MiXCR from the 5' RACE reads. Found here are approximately 11,000 distinct CDR3 sequences, 15% to 20% of them singletons; the top ten hold approximately 57%.

This TCR was sampled from a male donor with early-stage non-small cell lung cancer. Here the sequenced sample was PBMCs, taken at surgery. V and J are TRBV5-1 and TRBJ2-3, with no clear D. The chain's CDR3 is CASSPAVTDTQYF. DNA for the CDR3: TGCGCCAGCAGCCCCGCCGTCACAGATACGCAGTATTTT.